One and the same sample provided the 20 T cell receptor beta chains below, sequenced in a study of breast tumors, draining lymph nodes, adjacent tissues. A single record per CDR3 protein comes from TCRdb applying MiXCR to the multiplex PCR reads. The sample has about 16,000 distinct CDR3 sequences; 45% are singletons. Sequencing was performed on tumor-adjacent breast tissue. The receptors were gathered from a female donor with breast cancer. Some clones in this sample may be carry-over from other donors' samples.

By share of the sample, this clonotype is medium-sized. The chain uses TRBV7-2 and TRBJ1-5, with TRBD1 as a possible D gene (5 bases). Germline CDR1 reads SGHTA; CDR2 reads FQGNSA. This CDR3 is 14 amino acids long. Trimming pared 5 bases from V and 2 bases from J, leaving 10 bases between. CDR3 in DNA: TGTGCCAGCAGCAACGGGGGGGGCAATCAGCCCCAGCATTTT. Its protein product is CASSNGGGNQPQHF. Using reference TRBV7-2 and TRBJ1-5 for the parts outside the CDR3, the full variable domain is GAGVSQSPSNKVTEKGKDVELRCDPISGHTALYWYRQSLGQGLEFLIYFQGNSAPDKSGLPSDRFSAERTGGSVSTLTIQRTQQEDSAVYLCASSNGGGNQPQHFGDGTRLSIL.

This clonotype was found many times. The gene calls are TRBV10-3 and TRBJ1-5, with D possibly TRBD1 on 5 matching bases. Germline lookup yields CDR1 ENHRY and CDR2 SYGVKD. The V gene lost 3 bases and the J gene lost 3 bases, with 15 bases spanning the gap. The CDR3 extends over 16 amino acids. The DNA of the CDR3 is TGTGCCATCAGTGAATTTCGGGCAGGGAACAATCAGCCCCAGCATTTT. It is translated as CAISEFRAGNNQPQHF.

In this sample, this clonotype is medium-sized (0.01 to 0.1%). This rearrangement joins TRBV10-3 to TRBJ2-7, with 7 bases that match TRBD1. V gave up 5 bases and J gave up 3 bases; unmatched junction bases: 7. This CDR3 comprises 14 residues. CDR1 is ENHRY, CDR2 SYGVKD, per germline. The CDR3 sequence is CAISRQGTGYEQYF. In DNA form, the CDR3 reads TGTGCCATCAGTCGACAGGGAACTGGCTACGAGCAGTACTTC.

This clonotype was seen at least ten times. V usage is TRBV7-3 and J usage is TRBJ2-1; D perhaps matches TRBD2 (6 bases). The germline CDR1 and CDR2 sequences are SGHTA and FQGTGA. Trimming removed 2 bases at V and 7 bases at J, with 15 bases between. This CDR3 contains 15 residues. For the CDR3, the DNA is TGTGCCAGCAGCTTAGTCCCGGGACTGGCAAATGAGCAGTTCTTC. The encoded protein is CASSLVPGLANEQFF. Full variable domain (outside the CDR3, taken from reference TRBV7-3 and TRBJ2-1): GAGVSQTPSNKVTEKGKYVELRCDPISGHTALYWYRQSLGQGPEFLIYFQGTGAADDSGLPNDRFFAVRPEGSVSTLKIQRTERGDSAVYLCASSLVPGLANEQFFGPGTRLTVL.

The rearrangement uses TRBV5-1 and TRBJ2-7, with 8 bases matching TRBD2. The CDR3 runs to 14 residues. J was trimmed by 2 bases and V by 4 bases; bases with no gene match: 5. Germline V gene sequence: CDR1 SGHRS, CDR2 YFSETQ. CDR3 loop: CASSPREAPYEQYF. CDR3 nucleotides: TGCGCCAGCAGCCCGCGGGAGGCTCCCTACGAGCAGTACTTC.

This clonotype occurred many times. The chain is built from TRBV9 and TRBJ2-3, with TRBD2 as a possible D gene (6 bases). The ends were cut back, 4 bases at V and 4 bases at J, with 13 bases in the middle. The CDR3 spans 14 residues. Germline CDR1 SGDLS, CDR2 YYNGEE. The CDR3 is CASSKRLVPDTQYF. CDR3 nucleotide sequence: TGTGCCAGCAGCAAGCGACTAGTTCCAGATACGCAGTATTTT.

The chain employs TRBV10-2 and TRBJ2-1, with 16 bases lining up with TRBD2. V shed 2 bases and J 10 bases; nucleotides not matched to a gene: 8. Germline values: CDR1 WSHSY, CDR2 SAAADI. CDR3 size: 17 residues. Here the CDR3 DNA reads TGCGCCAGCAGTGAGCTTGGGACTAGCGGGGGGGTGGGGGAGCAGTTCTTC. Its translation: CASSELGTSGGVGEQFF.

With respect to this clonotype: One end of the junction fails to match germline, which may point to a read error. The chain joins TRBV12-3 or TRBV12-4 to TRBJ2-2, with 10 bases identical to TRBD1. This CDR3 spans 14 amino acids. The CDR3 DNA reads TGTGCCAGCAGGGGACAGGGGACTGGTGGGGAGCTGTCTTTT. Residues: CASRGQGTGGELSF.

With regard to this clonotype: This clone may be a read error of a much larger clone one base away. The genes are TRBV20-1 and TRBJ1-1; D not resolved. Germline-derived CDR1 and CDR2 are DFQATT and SNEGSKA (reference sequence). Trimming stripped 2 bases from V and 0 bases from J, with 16 bases between. The CDR3 has 16 amino acids. The CDR3 nucleotides read TGCAGTGCTAGACGCTACGGGGTCCGCATGAACACTGAAGCTTTCTTT. Residues: CSARRYGVRMNTEAFF.

A note on this clonotype: A single base separates this from a much larger clone, so it may be a read error. This chain uses TRBV27 with TRBJ2-5, with 11 bases aligning to TRBD1. CDR3 size: 16 residues. The junction had 7 bases not matched to a gene; V was cut back by 5 bases and J by 2 bases. The germline V gene encodes CDR1 MNHEY and CDR2 SMNVEV (reference sequence). The CDR3 DNA is TGTGCCAGCAGTCACCTGGGACAGGGGGGGCAAGAGACCCAGTACTTC. Encoded protein: CASSHLGQGGQETQYF.

The chain recombines TRBV2 with TRBJ2-4; possible D gene TRBD2, 5 bases. Trimming shortened V by 5 bases and J by 0 bases, and 17 bases separated the two germline ends. The CDR3 loop spans 17 amino acids. Per germline, CDR1 SNHLY and CDR2 FYNNEI. The CDR3 DNA reads as TGTGCCAGCAGTCTCGGGATAGGGAGTAGAGCCAAAAACATTCAGTACTTC. It encodes CASSLGIGSRAKNIQYF. The full variable domain, with the rest looked up from reference TRBV2 and TRBJ2-4, is EPEVTQTPSHQVTQMGQEVILRCVPISNHLYFYWYRQILGQKVEFLVSFYNNEISEKSEIFDDQFSVERPDGSNFTLKIRSTKLEDSAMYFCASSLGIGSRAKNIQYFGAGTRLSVL.

This chain links TRBV20-1 with TRBJ2-7, with 7 bases fitting TRBD2. This CDR3 has 14 amino acids. CDR1 DFQATT and CDR2 SNEGSKA come from the germline V gene (reference sequence). With V trimmed by 1 base and J by 5 bases, 8 bases remained unmatched. The CDR3 nucleotides are TGCAGTGCTAGAGGGGGGGGGAATAGGAACGAGCAGTACTTC. This gives the protein CSARGGGNRNEQYF.

Note on this clonotype: Because it lacks the conserved phenylalanine or tryptophan at the end, this CDR3 is likely a read error. The chain links TRBV6-1 to TRBJ1-2; 8 nucleotides align to TRBD1. V was pared by 3 bases and J by 4 bases, with 1 base of the junction left unmatched. CDR3 length: 13 amino acids. Germline-derived CDR1 and CDR2 are MNHNS and SASEGT. The CDR3 spells CASSEGQAYGYTL. In DNA form, the CDR3 reads TGTGCCAGCAGTGAGGGACAGGCCTATGGCTACACCCTC.

V usage is TRBV7-2 and J usage is TRBJ2-7; TRBD1 matches at 10 bases. There are 16 residues in the CDR3. V was clipped by 5 bases and J by 6 bases; unmatched bases: 13. CDR1 and CDR2 (germline): SGHTA, FQGNSA. The CDR3 spells CASSRRTGGPGSEQYF. The CDR3 DNA reads as TGTGCCAGCAGCCGCCGGACAGGGGGGCCGGGGTCCGAGCAGTACTTC.

This chain links TRBV7-9 with TRBJ2-5; 15 positions match TRBD2. J gave up 5 bases and V 5 bases, and 9 bases lay outside the gene matches. CDR1 is SEHNR, CDR2 FQNEAQ, per germline (reference sequence). The CDR3 extends over 17 amino acids. The CDR3 loop is CASSPGLAGGQGETQYF. Written as DNA, the CDR3 is TGTGCCAGCAGCCCGGGACTAGCGGGAGGTCAGGGGGAGACCCAGTACTTC.

This clonotype is categorized as medium-sized (0.01 to 0.1%). This sequence joins TRBV7-3 and TRBJ2-5, with 11 positions matching TRBD2. The CDR3 is made up of 17 amino acids. The junction had 9 bases not matched to a gene; V was cut back by 1 base and J by 5 bases. CDR1 and CDR2 (germline): SGHTA, FQGTGA. The CDR3 spells CASSLIAGGPNGETQYF. The CDR3 bases are TGTGCCAGCAGCTTAATAGCGGGAGGGCCGAACGGTGAGACCCAGTACTTC.

By its share, this clonotype is large. The chain joins TRBV27 to TRBJ1-6; no reliable D call. Between the trimmed V and J ends, which lost 1 base and 4 bases, there was a span of 14 bases. CDR3 length: 17 residues. Germline loops: CDR1 MNHEY, CDR2 SMNVEV (reference sequence). CDR3 sequence: CASSLYPAQDYNSPLHF. In DNA, the CDR3 is TGTGCCAGCAGTTTATACCCGGCACAAGATTATAATTCACCCCTCCACTTT.

This chain links TRBV7-9 with TRBJ1-2; unclear D gene. CDR1 is SEHNR and CDR2 is FQNEAQ in the germline V gene (reference sequence). Trimming cost V 6 bases and J 0 bases, with 11 bases left between them. This CDR3 comprises 14 residues. CDR3 nucleotides: TGTGCCAGCAGGGACTTCTCACCTAACTATGGCTACACCTTC. This codes for CASRDFSPNYGYTF.

Ten or more counts support this clonotype. A single base separates this from a much larger clone, so it may be a read error. The V call is TRBV5-5, the J call TRBJ2-7; 11 nucleotides agree with TRBD2. The junction had 13 bases not matched to a gene; V was cut back by 4 bases and J by 4 bases. The CDR3 loop spans 17 amino acids. Germline CDR1 reads SGHKS; CDR2 reads YYEKEE (reference sequence). In DNA, the CDR3 is TGTGCCAGCAGCCAGGACAGGGCGACTAGCGGGACTTACGAGCAGTACTTC. Amino acids: CASSQDRATSGTYEQYF. The whole variable domain, remainder taken from reference TRBV5-5 and TRBJ2-7, is DAGVTQSPTHLIKTRGQQVTLRCSPISGHKSVSWYQQVLGQGPQFIFQYYEKEERGRGNFPDRFSARQFPNYSSELNVNALLLGDSALYLCASSQDRATSGTYEQYFGPGTRLTVT.

By share, this clonotype ranks as medium-sized (0.01 to 0.1%). The rearrangement uses TRBV2 and TRBJ2-3; TRBD2 matches 8 bases. The CDR3 contains 17 residues. J was trimmed by 4 bases and V by 7 bases; bases with no gene match: 16. The V gene's germline CDR1 is SNHLY and CDR2 FYNNEI. The CDR3 loop reads CASTLSSRTSWADTQYF. The CDR3 coding sequence is TGTGCCAGCACCCTCTCTTCTAGGACTAGCTGGGCAGATACGCAGTATTTT.